One sample yielded the 6 T cell receptor beta chains listed below, sequenced in a study of T cell repertoires in ileal Crohn's disease. Method: immunoSEQ multiplex PCR; TCRdb's copy keeps in-frame clones and lacks some. The sample yields roughly 7,000 clones, around 93% seen once. The sequencing input was ileal tissue. The receptors shown here come from an adult with Crohn's disease.

In DNA, the CDR3 is TGTGCCAGCAGCCGGGACAGGAACACTGAAGCTTTCTTT. Translated: CASSRDRNTEAFF. J is TRBJ1-1 and V is TRBV5-4; 7 bases agree with TRBD1. The CDR3 extends over 13 amino acids. Germline-derived CDR1 and CDR2 are SGHNT and YYREEE (reference sequence). The J segment lost 1 base and the V segment lost 4 bases, leaving 1 base of the junction unmatched.

This clone is a singleton in its sample. This chain links TRBV9 with TRBJ2-3, with 8 bases fitting TRBD2. The CDR3 extends over 16 amino acids. Germline V gene data show CDR1 as SGDLS and CDR2 as YYNGEE. With V trimmed by 4 bases and J by 2 bases, 9 bases remained unmatched. CDR3 in DNA: TGTGCCAGCAGCCCTCCCGGACTAGCTTCCACAGATACGCAGTATTTT. Amino acids: CASSPPGLASTDTQYF. The full variable domain, rest sourced from reference TRBV9 and TRBJ2-3, is DSGVTQTPKHLITATGQRVTLRCSPRSGDLSVYWYQQSLDQGLQFLIQYYNGEERAKGNILERFSAQQFPDLHSELNLSSLELGDSALYFCASSPPGLASTDTQYFGPGTRLTVL.

V and J are TRBV28 and TRBJ1-6, with TRBD1 matching 10 bases. Germline assignment: CDR1 MDHEN and CDR2 SYDVKM. The CDR3 consists of 17 residues. J gave up 7 bases and V 2 bases, and 8 bases lay outside the gene matches. As DNA, the CDR3 is TGTGCCAGCAGTTTAAGTATCATGGGACAGGGGAATTCACCCCTCCACTTT. This translates into CASSLSIMGQGNSPLHF.

The J gene is TRBJ1-3, the V gene TRBV2, with D unresolved. From germline, CDR1 is SNHLY and CDR2 FYNNEI. V lost 5 bases, J lost 6 bases, and 14 bases lay in between. This CDR3 comprises 14 residues. The CDR3 DNA follows: TGTGCCAGCAGTACGGACTTGTCAGTAAACACCATATATTTT. Its protein product is CASSTDLSVNTIYF.

The rearrangement joins TRBV2 to TRBJ2-5; 7 bases align to TRBD2. Germline-derived CDR1 and CDR2 are SNHLY and FYNNEI. V lost 8 bases, J lost 2 bases, and 5 bases stayed unmatched. This CDR3 contains 13 residues. The CDR3 region has the DNA TGTGCCAGCCAGCGGGGTGCGCAAGAGACCCAGTACTTC. Translation: CASQRGAQETQYF.

The J gene is TRBJ1-2, the V gene TRBV7-9, with 7 bases matching TRBD1. Looked up from germline, CDR1 is SEHNR and CDR2 is FQNEAQ (reference sequence). There are 13 residues in the CDR3. J gave up 6 bases and V 1 base, and 2 bases lay outside the gene matches. Written as DNA, the CDR3 is TGTGCCAGCAGCTTAGGGGGGACAGATGGCTACACCTTC. Its translation: CASSLGGTDGYTF. Together with reference TRBV7-9 and TRBJ1-2, the CDR3 gives the full variable domain: DTGVSQNPRHKITKRGQNVTFRCDPISEHNRLYWYRQTLGQGPEFLTYFQNEAQLEKSRLLSDRFSAERPKGSFSTLEIQRTEQGDSAMYLCASSLGGTDGYTFGSGTRLTVV.